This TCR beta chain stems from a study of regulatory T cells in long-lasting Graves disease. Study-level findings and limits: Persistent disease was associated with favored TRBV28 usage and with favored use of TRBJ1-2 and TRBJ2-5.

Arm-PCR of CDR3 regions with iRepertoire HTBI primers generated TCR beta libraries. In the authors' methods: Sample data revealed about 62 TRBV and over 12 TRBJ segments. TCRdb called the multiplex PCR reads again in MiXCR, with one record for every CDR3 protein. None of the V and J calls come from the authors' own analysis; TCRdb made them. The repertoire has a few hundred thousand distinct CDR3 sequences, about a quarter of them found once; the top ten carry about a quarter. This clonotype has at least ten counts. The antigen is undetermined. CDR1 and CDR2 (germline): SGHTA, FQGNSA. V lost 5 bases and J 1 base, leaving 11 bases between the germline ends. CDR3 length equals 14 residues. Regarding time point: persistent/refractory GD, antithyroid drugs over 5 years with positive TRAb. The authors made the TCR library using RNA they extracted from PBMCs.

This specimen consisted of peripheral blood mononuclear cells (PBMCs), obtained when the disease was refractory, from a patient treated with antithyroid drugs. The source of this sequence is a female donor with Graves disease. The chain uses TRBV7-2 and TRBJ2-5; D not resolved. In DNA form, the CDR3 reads TGTGCCAGCAGCCCCACGGGTAGCCAAGAGACCCAGTACTTC. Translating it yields CASSPTGSQETQYF.